The present TCR beta chain was sequenced within a study of control samples from healthy donors and cancer patients. This CDR3 is 15 amino acids long. V was pared by 3 bases and J by 5 bases, with 8 bases of the junction left unmatched. Germline lookup yields CDR1 SGDLS and CDR2 YYNGEE. Sequenced by immunoSEQ multiplex PCR; TCRdb stores in-frame clones only, minus some. The table records some 140,000 clones, 75% to 90% of them present only once. V and J are TRBV9 and TRBJ2-7, with 10 positions matching TRBD2. The sample comprised blood. This receptor was identified in a woman aged 25-40 years in good health. The CDR3 DNA follows: TGTGCCAGCAGCGAGGGGGGACTAGCGTTCGACGAGCAGTACTTC. This codes for CASSEGGLAFDEQYF.